This T cell receptor beta chain was identified during a study of blood T cell repertoires in COVID-19 (TCRdb year 2020). Regarding the study in general: Samples covering the acute and convalescent phases of COVID-19 were provided by collaborators in the United States, Italy and Spain. The material from the prospective study consisted of cDNA or gDNA derived from T cells, B-cell-depleted T cells, or PBMCs. The dataset comprised deeply sampled blood TCRbeta repertoires from subjects exposed to, actively infected with, or recovered from COVID-19. The repertoires were released in a freely available public database intended as a resource for research on the immune response to SARS-CoV-2. The samples were drawn from the first 160 participants of the ongoing ImmuneRACE study and from under 1,500 subjects provided by 6 global collaborators. Sample metadata almost always included a de-identified subject ID, COVID-19 status, age in years and sex. HLA class I and class II types, where available, came from metadata supplied by the sample provider rather than from assay-based typing.

Based on the germline V gene, the CDR1 and CDR2 sequences are SGHTA and FQGNSA. Reading from cysteine to phenylalanine, the CDR3 counts 15 amino acids. Of all the DNA, just the CDR3 is kept, 45 bases in frame from base 1. Trimming costs V 1 base and J 6 bases, and their ends lie 12 bases apart. General findings and caveats noted by the study authors: How much clinical and demographic metadata was included differed by source and by participant, and the metadata was provided uncurated.

This clone showed up just once. Its antigen is currently not known. Per-nucleotide qualities are absent, and no much larger clonotype sits a single base away. The immunoSEQ Assay, a bias-controlled multiplex PCR, was used to amplify TCRbeta CDR3 regions from genomic DNA. In the authors' own workflow: Nucleated cell counts per sample were estimated from amplification of reference gene primers within the assay. To quantify the absolute abundance of each unique TCRbeta CDR3 rearrangement, sequence reads were collapsed and filtered. Productive Simpson clonality was computed per sample as the square root of Simpson's diversity index over productive rearrangements. The clones in this table, taken by TCRdb from immuneACCESS, are in-frame only. Not every clone is retained; where verified, under half of the shortfall comes from an unresolved V gene, and the cause of the rest is unknown. Clonal size and the V and J genes are those of that table, whereas D and trimming came from the DNA. Here the sample has roughly 82,000 clones; roughly four fifths occur a single time. Clones ranked in the top ten supply about 10% of the sample.

Collaborating institutions collected whole blood in K2EDTA tubes following their own protocols. Collaborator samples were shipped for TCRbeta analysis as frozen whole blood, isolated PBMCs, or DNA extracted from either sample type. Specimen: peripheral blood. The source of this sequence is a man aged 55 to 70 with acute or convalescent COVID-19. Recombination connected TRBV7-2 to TRBJ1-4; confidence is insufficient to name the D gene. The nucleotide sequence is given as TGTGCCAGCAGCTTAGAAGGCAGGTGGGATGAAAAACTGTTTTTT. It codes for CASSLEGRWDEKLFF.